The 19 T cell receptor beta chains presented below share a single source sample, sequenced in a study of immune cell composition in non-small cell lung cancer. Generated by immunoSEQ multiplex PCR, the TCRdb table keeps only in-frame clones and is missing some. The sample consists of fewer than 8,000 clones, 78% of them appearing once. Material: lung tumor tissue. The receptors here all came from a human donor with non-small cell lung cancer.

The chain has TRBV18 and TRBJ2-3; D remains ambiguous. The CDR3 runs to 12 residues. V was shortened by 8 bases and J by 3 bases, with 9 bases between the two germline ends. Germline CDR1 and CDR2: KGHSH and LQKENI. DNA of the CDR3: TGTGCCAGCCACCAGGTAACAGATACGCAGTATTTT. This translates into CASHQVTDTQYF.

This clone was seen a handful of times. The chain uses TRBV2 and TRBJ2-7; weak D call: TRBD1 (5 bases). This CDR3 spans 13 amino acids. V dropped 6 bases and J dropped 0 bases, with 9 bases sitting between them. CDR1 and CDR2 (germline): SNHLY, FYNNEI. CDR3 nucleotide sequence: TGTGCCAGCAGGAGACAGAGCTCCTACGAGCAGTACTTC. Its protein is CASRRQSSYEQYF. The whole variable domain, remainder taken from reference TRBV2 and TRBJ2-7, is EPEVTQTPSHQVTQMGQEVILRCVPISNHLYFYWYRQILGQKVEFLVSFYNNEISEKSEIFDDQFSVERPDGSNFTLKIRSTKLEDSAMYFCASRRQSSYEQYFGPGTRLTVT.

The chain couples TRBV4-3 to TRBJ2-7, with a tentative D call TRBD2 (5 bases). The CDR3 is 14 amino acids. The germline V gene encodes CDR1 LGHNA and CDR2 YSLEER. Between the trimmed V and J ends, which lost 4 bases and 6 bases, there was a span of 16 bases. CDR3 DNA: TGCGCCAGCAGCCGCCAAAGAAGTGAGGGCGAGCAGTACTTC. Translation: CASSRQRSEGEQYF.

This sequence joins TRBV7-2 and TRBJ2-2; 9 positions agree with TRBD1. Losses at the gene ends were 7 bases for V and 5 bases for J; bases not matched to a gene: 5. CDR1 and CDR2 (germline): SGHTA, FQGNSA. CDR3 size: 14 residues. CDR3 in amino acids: CASNPGTGTGELFF. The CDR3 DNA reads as TGTGCCAGCAACCCCGGGACAGGGACCGGGGAGCTGTTTTTT. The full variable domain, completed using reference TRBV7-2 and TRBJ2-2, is GAGVSQSPSNKVTEKGKDVELRCDPISGHTALYWYRQSLGQGLEFLIYFQGNSAPDKSGLPSDRFSAERTGGSVSTLTIQRTQQEDSAVYLCASNPGTGTGELFFGEGSRLTVL.

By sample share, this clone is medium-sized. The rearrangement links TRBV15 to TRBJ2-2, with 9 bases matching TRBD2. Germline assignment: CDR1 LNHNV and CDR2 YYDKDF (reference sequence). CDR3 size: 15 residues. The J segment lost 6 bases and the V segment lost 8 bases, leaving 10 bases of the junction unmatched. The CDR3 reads CATQGVAGVPGELFF. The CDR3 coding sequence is TGTGCCACCCAAGGGGTAGCGGGAGTTCCCGGGGAGCTGTTTTTT.

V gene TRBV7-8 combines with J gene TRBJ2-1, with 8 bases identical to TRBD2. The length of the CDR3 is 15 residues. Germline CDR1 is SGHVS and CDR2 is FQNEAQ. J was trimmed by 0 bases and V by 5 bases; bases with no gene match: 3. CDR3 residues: CASSPREGSYNEQFF. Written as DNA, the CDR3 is TGTGCCAGCAGCCCTCGGGAGGGCTCCTACAATGAGCAGTTCTTC.

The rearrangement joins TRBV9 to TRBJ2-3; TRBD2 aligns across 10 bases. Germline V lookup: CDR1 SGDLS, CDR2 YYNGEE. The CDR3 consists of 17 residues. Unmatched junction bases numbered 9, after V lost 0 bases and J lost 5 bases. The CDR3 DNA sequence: TGTGCCAGCAGCGTAGTACCAGCGGGGGGGCAAGGAGATACGCAGTATTTT. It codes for CASSVVPAGGQGDTQYF.

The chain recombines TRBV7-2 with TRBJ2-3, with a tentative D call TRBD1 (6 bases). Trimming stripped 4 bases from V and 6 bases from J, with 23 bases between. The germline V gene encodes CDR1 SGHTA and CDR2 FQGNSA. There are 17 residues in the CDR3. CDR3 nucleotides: TGTGCCAGCAGCTGGGCATCCGGGACACCTTACGCCGATACGCAGTATTTT. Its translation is CASSWASGTPYADTQYF.

Here the CDR3 DNA reads TGTGCCAGCAGTCAGGGGGCGGGCACTGAAGCTTTCTTT. This gives the protein CASSQGAGTEAFF. The genes are TRBV7-7 and TRBJ1-1; 8 nucleotides line up with TRBD1. In germline, CDR1 is SSHAT, CDR2 FNYEAQ (reference sequence). V shed 6 bases and J 4 bases; nucleotides not matched to a gene: 4. The CDR3 loop spans 13 amino acids.

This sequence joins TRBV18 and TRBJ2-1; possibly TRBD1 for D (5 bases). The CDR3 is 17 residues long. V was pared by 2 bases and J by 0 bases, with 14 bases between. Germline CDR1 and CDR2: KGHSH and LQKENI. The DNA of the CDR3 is TGTGCCAGCTCACCATGGGGCGGCCAGGGCTCCTACAATGAGCAGTTCTTC. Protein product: CASSPWGGQGSYNEQFF.

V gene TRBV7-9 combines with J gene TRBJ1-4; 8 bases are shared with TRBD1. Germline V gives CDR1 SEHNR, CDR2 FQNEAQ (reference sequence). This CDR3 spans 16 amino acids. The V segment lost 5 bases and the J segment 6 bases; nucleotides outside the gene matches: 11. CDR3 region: CASSGRQGTGDEKLFF. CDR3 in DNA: TGTGCCAGCAGCGGGCGACAGGGGACGGGAGATGAAAAACTGTTTTTT. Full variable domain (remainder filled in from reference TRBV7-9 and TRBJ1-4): DTGVSQNPRHKITKRGQNVTFRCDPISEHNRLYWYRQTLGQGPEFLTYFQNEAQLEKSRLLSDRFSAERPKGSFSTLEIQRTEQGDSAMYLCASSGRQGTGDEKLFFGSGTQLSVL.

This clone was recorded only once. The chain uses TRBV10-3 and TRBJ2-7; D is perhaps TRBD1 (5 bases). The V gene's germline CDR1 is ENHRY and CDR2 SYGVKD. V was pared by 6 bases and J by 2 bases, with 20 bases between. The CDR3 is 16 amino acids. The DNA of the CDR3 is TGTGCCATCAGAATGACAGAAGAGGCCACTACCTACGAGCAGTACTTC. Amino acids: CAIRMTEEATTYEQYF.

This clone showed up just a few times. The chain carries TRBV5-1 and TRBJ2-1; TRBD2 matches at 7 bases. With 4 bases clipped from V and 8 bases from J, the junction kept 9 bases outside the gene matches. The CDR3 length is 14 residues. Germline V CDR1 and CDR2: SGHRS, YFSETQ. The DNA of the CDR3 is TGCGCCAGCAGCGTAAACGCGGGAGTCGATGAGCAGTTCTTC. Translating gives CASSVNAGVDEQFF.

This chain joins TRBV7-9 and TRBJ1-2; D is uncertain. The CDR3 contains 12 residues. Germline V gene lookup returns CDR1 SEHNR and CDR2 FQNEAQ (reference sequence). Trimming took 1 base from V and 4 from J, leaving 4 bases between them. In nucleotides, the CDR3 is TGTGCCAGCAGCTTAGACATCTATGGCTACACCTTC. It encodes CASSLDIYGYTF. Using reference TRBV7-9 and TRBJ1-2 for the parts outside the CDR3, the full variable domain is DTGVSQNPRHKITKRGQNVTFRCDPISEHNRLYWYRQTLGQGPEFLTYFQNEAQLEKSRLLSDRFSAERPKGSFSTLEIQRTEQGDSAMYLCASSLDIYGYTFGSGTRLTVV.

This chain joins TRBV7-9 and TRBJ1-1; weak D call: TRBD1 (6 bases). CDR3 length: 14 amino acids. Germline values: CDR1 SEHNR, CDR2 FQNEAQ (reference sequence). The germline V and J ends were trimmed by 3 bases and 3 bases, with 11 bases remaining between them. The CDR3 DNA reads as TGTGCCAGCAGCTTTCAGGGGCGGGACACTGAAGCTTTCTTT. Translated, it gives CASSFQGRDTEAFF.

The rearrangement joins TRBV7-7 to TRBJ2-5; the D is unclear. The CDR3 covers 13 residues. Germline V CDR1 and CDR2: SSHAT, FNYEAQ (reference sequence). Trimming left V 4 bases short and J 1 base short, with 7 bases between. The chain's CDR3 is CASSSRPQETQYF. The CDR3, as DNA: TGTGCCAGCAGCTCGCGGCCCCAAGAGACCCAGTACTTC.

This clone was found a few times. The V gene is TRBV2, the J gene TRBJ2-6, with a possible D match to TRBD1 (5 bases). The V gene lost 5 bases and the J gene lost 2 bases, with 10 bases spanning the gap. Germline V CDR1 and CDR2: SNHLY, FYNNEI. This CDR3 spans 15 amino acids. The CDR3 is CASSYGQAGANVLTF. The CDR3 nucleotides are TGTGCCAGCAGTTACGGACAAGCTGGGGCCAACGTCCTGACTTTC.

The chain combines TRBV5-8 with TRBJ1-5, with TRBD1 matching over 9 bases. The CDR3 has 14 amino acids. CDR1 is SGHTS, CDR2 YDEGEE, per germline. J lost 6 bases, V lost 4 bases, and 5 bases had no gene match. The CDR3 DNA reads TGTGCCAGCAGCCGACAGGGGGGGACTCAGCCCCAGCATTTT. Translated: CASSRQGGTQPQHF. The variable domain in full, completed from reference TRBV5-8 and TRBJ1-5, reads EAGVTQSPTHLIKTRGQQATLRCSPISGHTSVYWYQQALGLGLQFLLWYDEGEERNRGNFPPRFSGRQFPNYSSELNVNALELEDSALYLCASSRQGGTQPQHFGDGTRLSIL.

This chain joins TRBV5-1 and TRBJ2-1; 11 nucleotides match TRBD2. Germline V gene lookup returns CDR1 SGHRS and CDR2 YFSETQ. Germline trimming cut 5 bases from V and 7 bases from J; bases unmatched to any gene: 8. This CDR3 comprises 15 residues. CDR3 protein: CASSLAGGPGNEQFF. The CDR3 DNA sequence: TGCGCCAGCAGTTTAGCGGGAGGGCCGGGGAATGAGCAGTTCTTC.